This entry lists 3 T cell receptor beta chains sequenced from one sample in a study of T cell repertoires in cytomegalovirus infection (dated by TCRdb to between 2018 and 2021). According to the study, the label for this sample's treatment or condition signals: in vitro stimulation with specific CMV peptide epitopes to enrich CMV-specific T cells. TCRdb records Illumina HiSeq 1500 as the sequencer. Clones were called with MiXCR by TCRdb after fastp trimmed the public reads at Q25, and only in-frame beta chains were retained. Entries are consolidated by CDR3 protein sequence, retaining the most common genes and DNA. The sample includes around 750,000 distinct CDR3 sequences, with approximately 32% observed a single time. The top ten hold around 12% of the sample. For these TCRs, the target antigens are not known. The source was cultured CD8+ T cells from PBMCs, collected from culture after CMV antigen stimulation. The receptors were gathered from a human donor in good health (CMV status not recorded). Some clones in this sample may be carry-over from other donors' samples.

CDR3 protein: CATRFSGGMGTEAFF. CDR3 sequence (DNA): TGTGCCACCCGATTCTCAGGGGGCATGGGCACTGAAGCTTTCTTT. The chain has TRBV27 and TRBJ1-1; 8 nucleotides agree with TRBD1. Losses at the gene ends were 10 bases for V and 4 bases for J; bases not matched to a gene: 14. Germline V gene sequence: CDR1 MNHEY, CDR2 SMNVEV (reference sequence). This CDR3 contains 15 residues.

The rearrangement uses TRBV10-3 and TRBJ1-1; D remains unclear. Germline assignment: CDR1 ENHRY and CDR2 SYGVKD. Between the trimmed V and J ends, which lost 3 bases and 14 bases, there was a span of 16 bases. This CDR3 has 12 residues. DNA of the CDR3: TGTGCCATCAGTGATATAACAGCCACGGGCTTCTTT. As protein: CAISDITATGFF.

This sequence joins TRBV4-1 and TRBJ2-7, with 9 positions matching TRBD1. Looked up from germline, CDR1 is MGHRA and CDR2 is YSYEKL. Trimming took 0 bases from V and 3 from J; bases not matched to a gene: 6. This CDR3 is 16 amino acids long. The DNA for the CDR3 is TGCGCCAGCAGCCAAGAACCGGGACAGGGCTTCTACGAGCAGTACTTC. Its protein product is CASSQEPGQGFYEQYF.